The following is a T cell receptor (beta chain) sequence with its context. Sequencing was performed with immunoSEQ multiplex PCR; in TCRdb, only in-frame clones are kept and a portion is missing. The data show 100,000 or so clones, with around 85% seen just once and 1.5% to 2% held by the top ten. The entry originates in a study of blood T cell repertoires in COVID-19. Study details: Samples of COVID-19 (acute and convalescent) were obtained from the United States, Italy and Spain. T cells, B-cell-depleted T cells, or PBMCs supplied cDNA or gDNA.

V lost 3 bases to trimming and J lost 4 bases, with 13 bases between them. The CDR3 is 15 amino acids. Germline values: CDR1 SNHLY, CDR2 FYNNEI. The sequence was collected from an older woman with active or convalescent COVID-19. This rearrangement joins TRBV2 to TRBJ1-5; no reliable D call. Sequencing was done on a sample of peripheral blood. The CDR3 spells CASSENRGENQPQHF. The CDR3 DNA reads TGTGCCAGCAGTGAGAATCGGGGAGAAAATCAGCCCCAGCATTTT.